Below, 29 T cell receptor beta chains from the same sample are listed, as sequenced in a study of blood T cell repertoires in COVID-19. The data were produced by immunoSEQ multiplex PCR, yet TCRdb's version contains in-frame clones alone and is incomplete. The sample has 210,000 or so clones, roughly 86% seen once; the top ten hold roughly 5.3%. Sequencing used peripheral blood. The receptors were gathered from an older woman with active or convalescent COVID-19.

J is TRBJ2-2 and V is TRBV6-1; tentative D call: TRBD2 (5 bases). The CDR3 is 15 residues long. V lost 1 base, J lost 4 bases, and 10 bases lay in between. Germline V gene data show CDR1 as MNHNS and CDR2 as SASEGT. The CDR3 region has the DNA TGTGCCAGCAGTGAAGTCCAGCGGAGCACCGGGGAGCTGTTTTTT. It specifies CASSEVQRSTGELFF.

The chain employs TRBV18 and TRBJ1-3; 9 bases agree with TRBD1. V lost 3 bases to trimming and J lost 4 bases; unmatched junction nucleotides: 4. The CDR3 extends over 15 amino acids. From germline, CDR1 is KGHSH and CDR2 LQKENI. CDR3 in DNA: TGTGCCAGCTCACCCGGGACAGGGAGAGGAAACACCATATATTTT. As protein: CASSPGTGRGNTIYF.

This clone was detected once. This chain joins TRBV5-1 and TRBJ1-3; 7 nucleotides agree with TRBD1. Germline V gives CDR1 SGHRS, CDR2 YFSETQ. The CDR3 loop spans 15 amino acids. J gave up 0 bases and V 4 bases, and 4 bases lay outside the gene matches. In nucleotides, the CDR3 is TGCGCCAGCAGCCCGAGGACAGGCTCTGGAAACACCATATATTTT. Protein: CASSPRTGSGNTIYF.

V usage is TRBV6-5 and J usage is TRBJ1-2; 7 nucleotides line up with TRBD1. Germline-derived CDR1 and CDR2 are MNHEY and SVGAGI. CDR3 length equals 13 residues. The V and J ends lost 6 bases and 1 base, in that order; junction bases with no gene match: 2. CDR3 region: CASRQGFNYGYTF. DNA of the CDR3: TGTGCCAGCAGACAGGGGTTTAACTATGGCTACACCTTC.

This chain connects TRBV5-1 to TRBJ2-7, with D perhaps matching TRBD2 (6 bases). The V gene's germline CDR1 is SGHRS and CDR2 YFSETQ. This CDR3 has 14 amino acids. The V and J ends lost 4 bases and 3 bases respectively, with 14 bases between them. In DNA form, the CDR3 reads TGCGCCAGCAGCATCGGGAGTTCAGGCTACGAGCAGTACTTC. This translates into CASSIGSSGYEQYF.

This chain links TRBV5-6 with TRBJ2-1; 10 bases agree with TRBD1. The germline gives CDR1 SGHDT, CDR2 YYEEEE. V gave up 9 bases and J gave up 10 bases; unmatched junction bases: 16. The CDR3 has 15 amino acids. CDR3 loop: CATSTPGQGWREQFF. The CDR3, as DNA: TGTGCCACCAGTACGCCGGGACAGGGGTGGCGGGAGCAGTTCTTC.

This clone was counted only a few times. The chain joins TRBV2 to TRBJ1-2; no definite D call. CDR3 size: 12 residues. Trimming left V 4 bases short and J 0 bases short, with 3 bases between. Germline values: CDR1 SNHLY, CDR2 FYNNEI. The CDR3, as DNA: TGTGCCAGCAGTGCTCCTAACTATGGCTACACCTTC. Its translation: CASSAPNYGYTF.

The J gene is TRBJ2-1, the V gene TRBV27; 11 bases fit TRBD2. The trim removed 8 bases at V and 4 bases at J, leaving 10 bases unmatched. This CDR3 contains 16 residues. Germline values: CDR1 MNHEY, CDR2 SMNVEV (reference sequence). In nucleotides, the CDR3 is TGTGCCAGCGCAACCCCGGGACTAGCGGTTTACAATGAGCAGTTCTTC. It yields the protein CASATPGLAVYNEQFF.

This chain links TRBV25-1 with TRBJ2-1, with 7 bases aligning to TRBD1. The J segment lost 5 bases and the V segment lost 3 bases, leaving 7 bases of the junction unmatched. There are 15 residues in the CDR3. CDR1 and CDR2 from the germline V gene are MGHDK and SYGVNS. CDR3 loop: CASSDPGTANNEQFF. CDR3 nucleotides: TGTGCCAGCAGTGACCCTGGGACAGCTAACAATGAGCAGTTCTTC.

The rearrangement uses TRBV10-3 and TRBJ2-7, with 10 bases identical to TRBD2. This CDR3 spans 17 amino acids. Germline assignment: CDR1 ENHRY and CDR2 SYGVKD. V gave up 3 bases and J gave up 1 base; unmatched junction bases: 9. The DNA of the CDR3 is TGTGCCATCAGTGACCCACGTACTAGCGGGACATCCTACGAGCAGTACTTC. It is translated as CAISDPRTSGTSYEQYF.

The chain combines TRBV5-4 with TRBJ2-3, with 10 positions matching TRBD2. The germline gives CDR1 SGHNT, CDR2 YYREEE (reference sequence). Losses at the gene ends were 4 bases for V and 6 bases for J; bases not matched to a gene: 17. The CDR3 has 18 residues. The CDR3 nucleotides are TGTGCCAGCAGCCCTAAGCTAGCGGGAGCCACTTCTGATGATACGCAGTATTTT. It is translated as CASSPKLAGATSDDTQYF.

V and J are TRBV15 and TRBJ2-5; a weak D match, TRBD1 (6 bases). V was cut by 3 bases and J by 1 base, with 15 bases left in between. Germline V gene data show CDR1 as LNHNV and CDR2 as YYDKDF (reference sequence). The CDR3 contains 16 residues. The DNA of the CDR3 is TGTGCCACCAGCAGCCTCAGGGGCAGGGTCCAAGAGACCCAGTACTTC. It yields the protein CATSSLRGRVQETQYF.

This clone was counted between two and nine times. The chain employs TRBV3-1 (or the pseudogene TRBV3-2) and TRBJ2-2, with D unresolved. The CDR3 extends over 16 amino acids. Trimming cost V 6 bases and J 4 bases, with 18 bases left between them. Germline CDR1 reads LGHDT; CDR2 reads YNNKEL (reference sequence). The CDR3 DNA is TGTGCCAGCAGTCGCGGCGCGTCGAGTGGCACCGGGGAGCTGTTTTTT. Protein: CASSRGASSGTGELFF.

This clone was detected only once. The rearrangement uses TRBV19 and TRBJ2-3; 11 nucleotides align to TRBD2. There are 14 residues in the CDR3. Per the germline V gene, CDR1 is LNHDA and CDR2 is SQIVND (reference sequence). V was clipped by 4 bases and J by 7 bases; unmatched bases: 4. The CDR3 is CASSTTSGIHTQYF. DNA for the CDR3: TGTGCCAGTAGTACGACTAGCGGGATACATACGCAGTATTTT.

In DNA form, the CDR3 reads TGTGCCAGCAGCGTCATGGGGCGCGACACTGAAGCTTTCTTT. Its translation is CASSVMGRDTEAFF. The rearrangement links TRBV11-2 to TRBJ1-1, with D tentatively TRBD1 (5 bases). CDR3 length equals 14 residues. Trimming left V 5 bases short and J 3 bases short, with 13 bases between. Germline-derived CDR1 and CDR2 are SGHAT and FQNNGV. Full variable domain (missing parts from reference TRBV11-2 and TRBJ1-1): EAGVAQSPRYKIIEKRQSVAFWCNPISGHATLYWYQQILGQGPKLLIQFQNNGVVDDSQLPKDRFSAERLKGVDSTLKIQPAKLEDSAVYLCASSVMGRDTEAFFGQGTRLTVV.

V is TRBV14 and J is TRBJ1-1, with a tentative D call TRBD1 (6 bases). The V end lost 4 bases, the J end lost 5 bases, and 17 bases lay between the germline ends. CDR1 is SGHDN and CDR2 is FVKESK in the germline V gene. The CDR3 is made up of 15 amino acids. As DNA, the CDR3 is TGTGCCAGCAGCCCTCGGGGGGCGCTGGGAACTGAAGCTTTCTTT. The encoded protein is CASSPRGALGTEAFF.

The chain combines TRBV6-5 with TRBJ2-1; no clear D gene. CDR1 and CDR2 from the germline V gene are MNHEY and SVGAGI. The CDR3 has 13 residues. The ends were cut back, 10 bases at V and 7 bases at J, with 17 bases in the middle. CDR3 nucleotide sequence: TGTGCCACCAGGAGCAGCGCACGAAATGAGCAGTTCTTC. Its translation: CATRSSARNEQFF.

The CDR3 region has the DNA TGTGCCAGCAGTTTTAGGGGCGCAAATTCACCCCTCCACTTT. Translating gives CASSFRGANSPLHF. The chain uses TRBV27 and TRBJ1-6, with D possibly matching TRBD1 (5 bases). The CDR3 has 14 residues. The V gene lost 3 bases and the J gene lost 7 bases, with 10 bases spanning the gap. CDR1 is MNHEY, CDR2 SMNVEV, per germline (reference sequence).

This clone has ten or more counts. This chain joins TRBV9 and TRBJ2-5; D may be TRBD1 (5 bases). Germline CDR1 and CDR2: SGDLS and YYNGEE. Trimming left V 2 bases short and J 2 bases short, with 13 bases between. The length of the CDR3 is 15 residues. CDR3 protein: CASSVDVGEQETQYF. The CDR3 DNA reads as TGTGCCAGCAGCGTGGATGTAGGGGAACAAGAGACCCAGTACTTC.

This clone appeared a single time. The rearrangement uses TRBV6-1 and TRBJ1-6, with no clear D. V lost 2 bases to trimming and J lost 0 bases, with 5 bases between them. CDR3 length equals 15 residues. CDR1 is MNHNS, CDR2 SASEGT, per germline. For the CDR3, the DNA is TGTGCCAGCAGTGAAATGAGCTCCTATAATTCACCCCTCCACTTT. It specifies CASSEMSSYNSPLHF.

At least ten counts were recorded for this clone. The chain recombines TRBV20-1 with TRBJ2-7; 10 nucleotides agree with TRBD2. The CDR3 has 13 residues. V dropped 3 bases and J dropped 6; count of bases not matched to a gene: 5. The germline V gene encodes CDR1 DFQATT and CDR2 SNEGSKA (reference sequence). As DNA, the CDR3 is TGCAGTGCTAGTCCCCTAGCGGGAGCCGAGCAGTACTTC. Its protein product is CSASPLAGAEQYF.

The CDR3, as DNA: TGTGCCATCAGTGATCTAGATCAAGAGACCCAGTACTTC. Its translation is CAISDLDQETQYF. The rearrangement links TRBV10-3 to TRBJ2-5; D is unclear. Germline-derived CDR1 and CDR2 are ENHRY and SYGVKD. V lost 3 bases to trimming and J lost 2 bases, with 7 bases between them. The CDR3 has 13 amino acids.

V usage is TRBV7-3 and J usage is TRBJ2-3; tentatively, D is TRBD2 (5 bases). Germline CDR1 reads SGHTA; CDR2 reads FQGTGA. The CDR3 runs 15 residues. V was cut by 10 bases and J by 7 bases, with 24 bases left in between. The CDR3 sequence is CATQRTAPPGNTQYF. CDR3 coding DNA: TGTGCCACCCAGAGAACGGCCCCTCCGGGGAATACGCAGTATTTT.

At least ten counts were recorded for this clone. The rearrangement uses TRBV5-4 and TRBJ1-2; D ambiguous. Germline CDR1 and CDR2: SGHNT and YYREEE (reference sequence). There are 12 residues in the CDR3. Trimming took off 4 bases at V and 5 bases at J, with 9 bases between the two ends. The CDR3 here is CASSVAGYGYTF. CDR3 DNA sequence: TGTGCCAGCAGCGTGGCGGGTTATGGCTACACCTTC.

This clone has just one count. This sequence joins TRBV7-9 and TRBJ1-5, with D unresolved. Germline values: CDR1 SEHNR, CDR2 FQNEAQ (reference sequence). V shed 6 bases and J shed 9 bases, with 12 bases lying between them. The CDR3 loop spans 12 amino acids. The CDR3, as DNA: TGTGCCAGCAGTTCCGAATCCGGGCCCCAGCATTTT. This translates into CASSSESGPQHF.

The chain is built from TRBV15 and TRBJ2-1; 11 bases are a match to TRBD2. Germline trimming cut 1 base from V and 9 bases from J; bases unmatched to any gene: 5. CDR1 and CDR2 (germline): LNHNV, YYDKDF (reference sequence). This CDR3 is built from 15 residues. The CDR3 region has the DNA TGTGCCACCAGCAGAGTGGGACTAGCGGCGGGTGAGCAGTTCTTC. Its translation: CATSRVGLAAGEQFF. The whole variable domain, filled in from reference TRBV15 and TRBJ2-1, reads DAMVIQNPRYQVTQFGKPVTLSCSQTLNHNVMYWYQQKSSQAPKLLFHYYDKDFNNEADTPDNFQSRRPNTSFCFLDIRSPGLGDTAMYLCATSRVGLAAGEQFFGPGTRLTVL.

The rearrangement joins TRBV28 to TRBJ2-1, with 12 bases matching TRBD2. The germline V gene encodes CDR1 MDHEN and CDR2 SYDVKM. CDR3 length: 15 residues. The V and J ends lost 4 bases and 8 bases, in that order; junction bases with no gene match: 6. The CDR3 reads CASSSLAGGRDEQFF. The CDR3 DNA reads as TGTGCCAGCAGTTCACTAGCGGGAGGACGCGATGAGCAGTTCTTC.

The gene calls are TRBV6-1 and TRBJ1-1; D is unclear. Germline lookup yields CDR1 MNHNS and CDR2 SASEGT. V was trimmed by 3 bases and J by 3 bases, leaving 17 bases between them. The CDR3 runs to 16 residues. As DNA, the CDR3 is TGTGCCAGCAGTGATGGGGTCGGGGTAGTGGACACTGAAGCTTTCTTT. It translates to CASSDGVGVVDTEAFF.

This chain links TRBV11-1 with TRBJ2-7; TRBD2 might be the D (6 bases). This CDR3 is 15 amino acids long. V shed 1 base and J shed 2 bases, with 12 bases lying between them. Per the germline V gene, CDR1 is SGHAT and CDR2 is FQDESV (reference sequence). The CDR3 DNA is TGTGCCAGCAGCTTAGGAAAGCGGGTCACCTACGAGCAGTACTTC. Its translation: CASSLGKRVTYEQYF.